Listed below are T cell receptor beta chains from one sample, sequenced in a study of response to subunit inactivated influenza vaccine. TCRdb redid the calling of the RT-PCR reads with MiXCR, one entry per CDR3 protein. This sample yields about 520,000 distinct CDR3 sequences, of which around 7.7% are seen a single time; around 14% belongs to the top ten. This specimen consisted of PBMCs from blood, obtained 23 to 25 months after vaccination. Receptor source: a man between 50 and 75 years old who received an inactivated influenza vaccine. CDR3s include the opening cysteine and the closing phenylalanine or tryptophan. D genes are given only for firm matches. The size field is filled for only some rows; it gives once, few, many or a size class.

CDR3nt,CDR3aa,abundance,j_gene,v_gene,d_gene,len
TGTGCCAGCAGCTCCTGGGCGGGACCAAGTGGTGAGCAGTTCTTC,CASSSWAGPSGEQFF,many,TRBJ2-1,TRBV7-8,NA,15
TGTGCCAGCAGTTACAGTGGGGGGGAGACCCAGTACTTC,CASSYSGGETQYF,many,TRBJ2-5,TRBV6-5,NA,13
TGTGCCAGCAGTCCGACGGGACTCCAGACCGATACGCAGTATTTT,CASSPTGLQTDTQYF,NA,TRBJ2-3,TRBV6-2/TRBV6-3,NA,15
TGTGCCAGTAGTATAGAAGGGGGAGGCACCGGGGAGCTGTTTTTT,CASSIEGGGTGELFF,NA,TRBJ2-2,TRBV19,NA,15
TGCGCCAGCAGCCACGAAGAGCGGGGGGTACCCAATGAGCAGTTCTTC,CASSHEERGVPNEQFF,many,TRBJ2-1,TRBV4-1,TRBD2,16
TGCAGCGTTGATGGAGGGAGGCGTACCTACAATGAGCAGTTCTTC,CSVDGGRRTYNEQFF,many,TRBJ2-1,TRBV29-1,NA,15
TGTGCCAGCACTCCCGGGGGGGGCAATCAGCCCCAGCATTTT,CASTPGGGNQPQHF,few,TRBJ1-5,TRBV27,NA,14
TGTGCCAGCAGCTTCGGACAGGCGCCCTATGGCTACACCTTC,CASSFGQAPYGYTF,few,TRBJ1-2,TRBV7-2,TRBD1,14
TGTGCCAGCAGTTTAGCGTCAGGGATTCAGCCCCAGCATTTT,CASSLASGIQPQHF,many,TRBJ1-5,TRBV12-3/TRBV12-4,NA,14
TGCAGTGCCGACGGGCACGGGACACCCTCCTACGAGCAGTACTTC,CSADGHGTPSYEQYF,many,TRBJ2-7,TRBV20-1,NA,15
TGTGCCATCAGAGCGGACAGTTCTAACACTGAAGCTTTCTTT,CAIRADSSNTEAFF,few,TRBJ1-1,TRBV10-3,NA,14
TGTGCCAGCAGCGCCCGGGACAGGACGAACACTGAAGCTTTCTTT,CASSARDRTNTEAFF,NA,TRBJ1-1,TRBV7-2,TRBD1,15
TGCGCCAGCAGCCAAGATCTTAATGTCGGTGGAAATGGCTACACCTTC,CASSQDLNVGGNGYTF,many,TRBJ1-2,TRBV4-1,NA,16
TGCAGTGCTGAAGTAAAGGACAGGGAGTTTAGTAATGAGCAGTTCTTC,CSAEVKDREFSNEQFF,NA,TRBJ2-1,TRBV20-1,TRBD1,16
TGTGCCAGCAGTTACTCGTATCGTGTGGGGACAGGGGGTTCCTACGAGCAGTACTTC,CASSYSYRVGTGGSYEQYF,NA,TRBJ2-7,TRBV6-5,TRBD1,19
TGTGCCAGCGGACGTAGGGGAGCCACAGATACGCAGTATTTT,CASGRRGATDTQYF,NA,TRBJ2-3,TRBV7-8,NA,14
TGTGCCAGCAGCTTAGCAGGGACCCAGCCCCAGCATTTT,CASSLAGTQPQHF,few,TRBJ1-5,TRBV7-9,NA,13
TGTGCCACCAGTGCATCAGGGGGCATACCCCAGCATTTT,CATSASGGIPQHF,few,TRBJ1-5,TRBV24-1,TRBD1,13
TGCGCCAGCAGCCGACCTAGCGGAGTTAGCACAGATACGCAGTATTTT,CASSRPSGVSTDTQYF,NA,TRBJ2-3,TRBV4-1,TRBD2,16
TGTGCCAGCAGCTTATATTCGCGTTCCACCGGGGAGCTGTTTTTT,CASSLYSRSTGELFF,NA,TRBJ2-2,TRBV7-3,NA,15
TGTGCCAGCAGTGCGGGGGACGGAAACATGGTTACGCAGTATTTT,CASSAGDGNMVTQYF,many,TRBJ2-3,TRBV12-3/TRBV12-4,TRBD2,15
TGTGCCAGCAGTATTGGACTAGCGGGAACCAACACCGGGGAGCTGTTTTTT,CASSIGLAGTNTGELFF,NA,TRBJ2-2,TRBV27,TRBD2,17
TGTGCCAGCAGCTTAGCCGGGGGGGTCGGAAATGAGCAGTTCTTC,CASSLAGGVGNEQFF,few,TRBJ2-1,TRBV11-2,TRBD2,15
TGCAGCGTTACTAAGACAGGGAACTACAATGAGCAGTTCTTC,CSVTKTGNYNEQFF,many,TRBJ2-1,TRBV29-1,TRBD1,14
TGCGCCAGCAGCCAAGTACAAAATCAGCCCCAGCATTTT,CASSQVQNQPQHF,many,TRBJ1-5,TRBV4-1,NA,13
TGTGCCAGCAGCCCCTGGACTAGCCTGTTGAACACCGGGGAGCTGTTTTTT,CASSPWTSLLNTGELFF,once,TRBJ2-2,TRBV7-3,TRBD2,17
TGCAGCGTTTCGGCAGGGTCGGCTGGAAACACCATATATTTT,CSVSAGSAGNTIYF,NA,TRBJ1-3,TRBV29-1,NA,14
TGTGCCAGCAGCAAAGAGAACAGGGGGAAAATAGCCAAAAACATTCAGTACTTC,CASSKENRGKIAKNIQYF,NA,TRBJ2-4,TRBV21-1,NA,18
TGCAGTGCTACAAAGCGGGAGGGCCCTCTAAGCACAGATACGCAGTATTTT,CSATKREGPLSTDTQYF,NA,TRBJ2-3,TRBV20-1,TRBD2,17
TGTGCCAGCAGTTTAATAGCGGGAGGTTCCTACGAGCAGTACTTC,CASSLIAGGSYEQYF,few,TRBJ2-7,TRBV12-3/TRBV12-4,TRBD2,15